A single sample is the source of the 2 T cell receptor beta chains below, sequenced in a study of blood T cell repertoires in COVID-19. Profiled with immunoSEQ multiplex PCR; TCRdb holds only in-frame clones, not every one. Of about 110,000 clones in the sample, around 86% were seen once. Material: peripheral blood. The receptors come from a woman aged 70-85 years with acute or convalescent COVID-19.

The V gene is TRBV5-1, the J gene TRBJ1-1, with 10 bases matching TRBD1. The junction had 3 bases not matched to a gene; V was cut back by 3 bases and J by 7 bases. This CDR3 is built from 13 residues. The germline V gene has CDR1 SGHRS and CDR2 YFSETQ. The CDR3 nucleotides read TGCGCCAGCAGCTCGGGACAGGGGAATGAAGCTTTCTTT. The encoded protein is CASSSGQGNEAFF.

This rearrangement joins TRBV4-1 to TRBJ2-6, with TRBD2 matching 7 bases. V shed 4 bases, J shed 0 bases, and the junction held 9 bases outside the gene matches. There are 18 residues in the CDR3. Germline CDR1 reads MGHRA; CDR2 reads YSYEKL. For the CDR3, the DNA is TGCGCCAGCAGCCCACGAGAGCGGGGAACCTCTGGGGCCAACGTCCTGACTTTC. Its translation is CASSPRERGTSGANVLTF.